This TCR beta chain stems from a study of T cells in Graves' hyperthyroidism and ophthalmopathy. V shed 6 bases and J shed 4 bases, with 19 bases lying between them. CDR3 length: 15 residues. Germline V gene data show CDR1 as DFQATT and CDR2 as SNEGSKA (reference sequence). This clonotype has a handful of counts. TCR beta CDR3 regions were amplified from RNA transcripts. The HTBI primer set was used in a first-round RT-PCR of the TCR CDR3. TCRdb called the multiplex PCR reads again in MiXCR, with one record for every CDR3 protein. Counted here are fewer than 800,000 distinct CDR3 sequences, 15% to 20% occurring once; the ten biggest clones make up 8.4%.

Sequencing was done on a sample of blood. The chain recombines TRBV20-1 with TRBJ1-3, with unresolved D. This TCR was recovered from a man aged 18 to 29 with Graves' hyperthyroidism. The CDR3 is CSASRKAFGGNTIYF. Written as DNA, the CDR3 is TGCAGTGCCAGCCGGAAGGCCTTTGGAGGAAACACCATATATTTT.